A selection of T cell receptor beta chains follows, all from one sample in a study of cytomegalovirus exposure and HLA in healthy donors. Clones were read by immunoSEQ multiplex PCR, and TCRdb kept only the in-frame ones, dropping some. The table records about 120,000 clones, roughly a tenth of them present only once. Sequenced material: PBMCs. All receptors derive from a man aged 25-40 years in good health and CMV-seronegative. Both conserved end residues are part of each CDR3. Fields, in order: D gene, V gene, J gene, CDR3 protein. A D gene is named only where the DNA matches it firmly.

d_call: .; v_call: TRBV23-1; j_call: TRBJ2-7; cdr3_aa: CASSRAGGPSYEQYF
d_call: TRBD2; v_call: TRBV6-5; j_call: TRBJ2-5; cdr3_aa: CATGTSGGKTQYF
d_call: TRBD1; v_call: TRBV18; j_call: TRBJ1-1; cdr3_aa: CASSPAGQEAFF
d_call: .; v_call: TRBV19; j_call: TRBJ1-5; cdr3_aa: CASSGQGGQPQHF
d_call: .; v_call: TRBV18; j_call: TRBJ1-1; cdr3_aa: CASSPDQGTEAFF
d_call: .; v_call: TRBV18; j_call: TRBJ1-6; cdr3_aa: CASSPRQSANNSPLHF
d_call: .; v_call: TRBV5-1; j_call: TRBJ1-1; cdr3_aa: CASSLQEDTEAFF
d_call: .; v_call: TRBV6-5; j_call: TRBJ1-6; cdr3_aa: CASRPEVNKSPLHF
d_call: .; v_call: TRBV10-2; j_call: TRBJ2-1; cdr3_aa: CASSEMAGAAYNEQFF
d_call: .; v_call: TRBV29-1; j_call: TRBJ1-1; cdr3_aa: CSVLEPANTEAFF
d_call: TRBD1; v_call: TRBV28; j_call: TRBJ2-5; cdr3_aa: CASSLPRTGLQETQYF
d_call: .; v_call: TRBV10-2; j_call: TRBJ1-5; cdr3_aa: CASSASPSGGNQPQHF
d_call: TRBD2; v_call: TRBV5-1; j_call: TRBJ2-2; cdr3_aa: CASRRAGGSGELFF
d_call: TRBD2; v_call: TRBV9; j_call: TRBJ2-7; cdr3_aa: CASSGRAGAPYEQYF
d_call: .; v_call: TRBV11-3; j_call: TRBJ2-2; cdr3_aa: CASSDGEATGELFF
d_call: .; v_call: TRBV5-1; j_call: TRBJ2-7; cdr3_aa: CASSPETGGGEQYF
d_call: .; v_call: TRBV10-3; j_call: TRBJ1-5; cdr3_aa: CAISESRGNQPQHF
d_call: .; v_call: TRBV7-2; j_call: TRBJ1-1; cdr3_aa: CASSSSIMDSTEAFF
d_call: .; v_call: TRBV9; j_call: TRBJ2-3; cdr3_aa: CASSVGGLHADTQYF
d_call: .; v_call: TRBV11-3; j_call: TRBJ2-1; cdr3_aa: CASSLGGLGNEQFF
d_call: .; v_call: TRBV7-8; j_call: TRBJ1-4; cdr3_aa: CASSEEGGSSEKLFF
d_call: TRBD1; v_call: TRBV28; j_call: TRBJ2-1; cdr3_aa: CASSLARGRFRSSYNEQFF
d_call: .; v_call: TRBV7-8; j_call: TRBJ2-5; cdr3_aa: CASSSRRGQPTRGGYGTQYF
d_call: .; v_call: TRBV13; j_call: TRBJ2-3; cdr3_aa: CASSLTSGSNDAGDTQYF
d_call: .; v_call: TRBV7-9; j_call: TRBJ2-7; cdr3_aa: CASSPQTYEQYF